A single sample is the source of the 5 T cell receptor beta chains below, sequenced in a study of neurological immune-mediated disorders. TCRdb recomputed calls from the 5' RACE reads with MiXCR, one row per CDR3 protein. The data contain some 60,000 distinct CDR3 sequences, around 10% of them singletons. Described time point: longitudinal time-point 1 (baseline). Sequencing was done on a sample of PBMCs. The receptor set was obtained from a male donor with HTLV-1-associated myelopathy (HAM/TSP).

This clonotype appeared many times. The CDR3 DNA sequence: TGCAGCGTAGCCGTCAGGGCGGGCACTGAAGCTTTCTTT. Protein: CSVAVRAGTEAFF. The genes are TRBV29-1 and TRBJ1-1; a possible D gene is TRBD1 (5 bases). The length of the CDR3 is 13 residues. Germline V gives CDR1 SQVTM, CDR2 ANQGSEA. The V end lost 6 bases, the J end lost 4 bases, and 15 bases lay between the germline ends.

This clonotype rates as medium-sized (0.01 to 0.1%). The chain has TRBV20-1 and TRBJ1-5, with D perhaps TRBD1 (6 bases). CDR1 and CDR2 (germline): DFQATT, SNEGSKA (reference sequence). The CDR3 contains 14 residues. V was trimmed by 1 base and J by 3 bases, leaving 10 bases between them. The CDR3 DNA reads TGCAGTGCTAGAGTGGGACATCTCAATCAGCCCCAGCATTTT. This translates into CSARVGHLNQPQHF.

This clonotype was counted ten times or more. V and J are TRBV10-3 and TRBJ2-3; perhaps D is TRBD1 or TRBD2 (5 bases each). This CDR3 spans 13 amino acids. Trimming left V 8 bases short and J 2 bases short, with 11 bases between. Looked up from germline, CDR1 is ENHRY and CDR2 is SYGVKD. For the CDR3, the DNA is TGTGCCATCGGGGGACGAAACACAGATACGCAGTATTTT. This codes for CAIGGRNTDTQYF.

This clonotype was observed at least ten times. The chain combines TRBV13 with TRBJ1-5; perhaps TRBD1 as D (5 bases). Germline lookup yields CDR1 PRHDT and CDR2 FYEKMQ (reference sequence). The V end was cut by 0 bases, the J end by 4 bases, with 10 bases between. The CDR3 loop spans 15 amino acids. The DNA of the CDR3 is TGTGCCAGCAGCTTAGGCCCAGGGACGAATCAGCCCCAGCATTTT. It codes for CASSLGPGTNQPQHF.

This clonotype was seen many times. The chain is built from TRBV10-2 and TRBJ2-7; D may match TRBD1 or TRBD2 (6 bases each). The CDR3 consists of 14 residues. The germline CDR1 and CDR2 sequences are WSHSY and SAAADI. V was clipped by 3 bases and J by 3 bases, with 12 bases between them. The CDR3 DNA is TGCGCCAGCAGTGACGGGGGCAGGGGCTACGAGCAGTACTTC. Protein: CASSDGGRGYEQYF.